The clone carrying this TCR beta chain showed up many times. These data originate in a study of T cells in Graves' hyperthyroidism and ophthalmopathy. The investigators amplified TCR beta CDR3 regions from RNA transcripts. HTBI primers drove first-round RT-PCR of the TCR CDR3. TCRdb processed the multiplex PCR reads anew with MiXCR; each CDR3 protein has one entry. Among hundreds of thousands of distinct CDR3 sequences listed, nearly 20% were seen once. V lost 6 bases and J lost 1; bases outside the gene matches: 3. The V gene's germline CDR1 is MNHNS and CDR2 SASEGT. The CDR3 extends over 14 amino acids.

The sequenced sample consisted of blood. This TCR derives from a man aged 35 to 55 with Graves' ophthalmopathy. This chain uses TRBV6-1 with TRBJ2-1, with 7 bases that match TRBD1. CDR3 loop: CASRTGESYNEQFF. In DNA form, the CDR3 reads TGTGCCAGCAGAACAGGGGAATCCTACAATGAGCAGTTCTTC.